Sequencing of this T cell receptor (beta chain) was carried out in a study of blood T cells in healthy people across ages. The sample holds a few counts of this clonotype. Trimming removed 0 bases from V and 0 bases from J, with 9 bases in between. The CDR3 contains 16 residues. Germline V gene sequence: CDR1 LGHNA, CDR2 YNFKEQ. It was with a sample-barcoded 5' primer and a J-beta primer mix that a second PCR of about 7 to 12 cycles was run. TCRdb reprocessed the 5' RACE reads via MiXCR and lists one record per CDR3 protein. The sample includes a few hundred thousand distinct CDR3 sequences, 25% to 30% of them seen just once.

Sequencing used blood. The rearrangement uses TRBV4-2 and TRBJ2-4, with D tentatively TRBD1 (5 bases). The sequence was collected from a woman aged 65 to 85 in good health. CDR3 sequence: CASSQDRDLAKNIQYF. The CDR3 nucleotides are TGTGCCAGCAGCCAAGACAGGGATCTAGCCAAAAACATTCAGTACTTC.